Shown below are 26 T cell receptor beta chains from a single sample sequenced in a study of T-cell memory formation after mild COVID-19. In TCRdb, the 5' RACE reads were re-called with MiXCR into one record per CDR3 protein. The repertoire holds approximately 440,000 distinct CDR3 sequences, with 20% as singletons. Sequencing used PBMCs or a T cell subset sorted from them (not recorded which). Receptors originate from an adult woman who had mild COVID-19 (a few samples of this study predate the infection). Cell type and time point are not known.

The V call is TRBV30, the J call TRBJ2-5; D gene ambiguous. V gave up 0 bases and J gave up 7 bases, with 15 bases separating them. The V gene's germline CDR1 is GTSNPN and CDR2 SVGIG (reference sequence). This CDR3 contains 14 residues. CDR3 sequence: CAWSVLVRGGTQYF. The CDR3 DNA follows: TGTGCCTGGAGTGTACTCGTCCGAGGTGGGACCCAGTACTTC.

This clonotype occurred a few times. DNA for the CDR3: TGTGCCGGCAACCGGGCCGGAGGCTACGAGCAGTACTTC. It translates to CAGNRAGGYEQYF. This sequence joins TRBV6-1 and TRBJ2-7, with TRBD2 as a possible D gene (5 bases). This CDR3 has 13 residues. V dropped 11 bases and J dropped 3 bases, with 17 bases sitting between them. Germline CDR1 reads MNHNS; CDR2 reads SASEGT.

V is TRBV24-1 and J is TRBJ2-1; TRBD1 matches at 7 bases. With V trimmed by 9 bases and J by 7 bases, 8 bases remained unmatched. Germline values: CDR1 KGHDR, CDR2 SFDVKD. This CDR3 region has 13 residues. CDR3 in DNA: TGTGCCACCCAGGGGGACAGACCGAATGAGCAGTTCTTC. Translation gives CATQGDRPNEQFF.

In its sample, this clonotype was seen a few times. This sequence joins TRBV18 and TRBJ2-3; 8 bases are shared with TRBD1. V lost 4 bases to trimming and J lost 1 base; unmatched junction nucleotides: 10. The CDR3 totals 17 residues. Germline V gene sequence: CDR1 KGHSH, CDR2 LQKENI. The CDR3 nucleotides are TGTGCCAGCTCACTCCACCCACAGGGGGTGGGCACAGATACGCAGTATTTT. Encoded protein: CASSLHPQGVGTDTQYF.

Many counts were recorded for this clonotype. This chain uses TRBV18 with TRBJ2-7, with D maybe TRBD1 (5 bases). This CDR3 spans 12 amino acids. CDR1 is KGHSH and CDR2 is LQKENI in the germline V gene. V lost 5 bases, J lost 6 bases, and 11 bases lay in between. The CDR3 sequence: CASSMKGVEQYF. CDR3 nucleotide sequence: TGTGCCAGCTCAATGAAAGGGGTCGAGCAGTACTTC.

The CDR3 DNA sequence: TGTGCCAGCAGTCCAGGACAGGAATGGACCCAGTACTTC. Its protein product is CASSPGQEWTQYF. The chain uses TRBV27 and TRBJ2-5, with 7 bases lining up with TRBD1. The CDR3 is 13 amino acids. V was clipped by 5 bases and J by 7 bases; unmatched bases: 7. Germline lookup yields CDR1 MNHEY and CDR2 SMNVEV (reference sequence).

This clonotype occurred a few times. This rearrangement joins TRBV2 to TRBJ2-7; D gene ambiguous. The germline V gene encodes CDR1 SNHLY and CDR2 FYNNEI. The CDR3 covers 13 residues. The V gene lost 3 bases and the J gene lost 0 bases, with 6 bases spanning the gap. The CDR3 DNA sequence: TGTGCCAGCAGTGAGGCCAGCTCCTACGAGCAGTACTTC. This sequence encodes CASSEASSYEQYF.

The chain joins TRBV30 to TRBJ1-2, with D possibly being TRBD1 (5 bases). V lost 2 bases and J 3 bases, leaving 10 bases between the germline ends. The V gene's germline CDR1 is GTSNPN and CDR2 SVGIG (reference sequence). The CDR3 has 13 residues. The CDR3 nucleotides are TGTGCCTGGAGTATGGCAGGGCACTATGGCTACACCTTC. It encodes CAWSMAGHYGYTF. The full variable domain, completed using reference TRBV30 and TRBJ1-2, is SQTIHQWPATLVQPVGSPLSLECTVEGTSNPNLYWYRQAAGRGLQLLFYSVGIGQISSEVPQNLSASRPQDRQFILSSKKLLLSDSGFYLCAWSMAGHYGYTFGSGTRLTVV.

This clonotype was seen more than once but under ten times. The V call is TRBV7-9, the J call TRBJ2-2, with 7 bases lining up with TRBD1. CDR3 length: 17 amino acids. CDR1 is SEHNR and CDR2 is FQNEAQ in the germline V gene (reference sequence). The J segment lost 0 bases and the V segment lost 5 bases, leaving 9 bases of the junction unmatched. The CDR3, as DNA: TGTGCCAGCAGCCCCGACAGGGCTCTCTCGAACACCGGGGAGCTGTTTTTT. Its translation is CASSPDRALSNTGELFF.

The chain employs TRBV20-1 and TRBJ1-1; maybe TRBD1 (5 bases). Looked up from germline, CDR1 is DFQATT and CDR2 is SNEGSKA (reference sequence). The CDR3 is 16 residues long. Trimming cost V 0 bases and J 0 bases, with 14 bases left between them. In nucleotides, the CDR3 is TGCAGTGCTAGAGACCCCAGACAGTTCATGAACACTGAAGCTTTCTTT. Translated: CSARDPRQFMNTEAFF.

This clonotype was seen a few times. V gene TRBV12-3 or TRBV12-4 combines with J gene TRBJ2-5; D gene ambiguous. V gave up 6 bases and J gave up 5 bases, with 13 bases separating them. The CDR3 has 13 amino acids. The CDR3, as DNA: TGTGCCAGCAGCCCCTCAGGATGGGAGACCCAGTACTTC. It encodes CASSPSGWETQYF.

The chain recombines TRBV27 with TRBJ1-1, with 9 bases matching TRBD1. The germline V gene encodes CDR1 MNHEY and CDR2 SMNVEV (reference sequence). Losses at the gene ends were 8 bases for V and 12 bases for J; bases not matched to a gene: 13. The CDR3 is 13 amino acids. As DNA, the CDR3 is TGTGCCAGCGGCCCCACGGGACAGGGAGTAACTTTCTTT. It encodes CASGPTGQGVTFF.

Only one count was recorded for this clonotype. V gene TRBV7-9 combines with J gene TRBJ1-1; no reliable D call. The length of the CDR3 is 15 residues. Germline CDR1 SEHNR, CDR2 FQNEAQ (reference sequence). V was pared by 1 base and J by 1 base, with 10 bases between. In DNA form, the CDR3 reads TGTGCCAGCAGCTTAGTTGGGAATCCGAACACTGAAGCTTTCTTT. Protein: CASSLVGNPNTEAFF.

The chain combines TRBV12-3 or TRBV12-4 with TRBJ2-1; TRBD2 aligns across 7 bases. Trimming removed 2 bases from V and 5 bases from J; junction bases left unmatched: 12. The CDR3 runs to 17 residues. CDR3 DNA sequence: TGTGCCAGCAGTTTAAATCACTTTGGACGGGAGGACAATGAGCAGTTCTTC. Protein: CASSLNHFGREDNEQFF.

The rearrangement links TRBV6-5 to TRBJ2-1, with D uncertain. Germline V gene lookup returns CDR1 MNHEY and CDR2 SVGAGI. The germline V and J ends were trimmed by 2 bases and 2 bases, with 16 bases remaining between them. The CDR3 is 17 residues long. The CDR3 is CASSYKPPVLAYNEQFF. Here the CDR3 DNA reads TGTGCCAGCAGTTACAAGCCGCCGGTCCTCGCCTACAATGAGCAGTTCTTC.

This clonotype was seen more than once but under ten times. The chain has TRBV7-2 and TRBJ2-2; D gene ambiguous. The V gene's germline CDR1 is SGHTA and CDR2 FQGNSA. The V end lost 4 bases, the J end lost 6 bases, and 9 bases lay between the germline ends. This CDR3 region has 13 residues. The CDR3 loop reads CASSSTWAGELFF. The CDR3 DNA reads as TGTGCCAGCAGCTCTACCTGGGCCGGGGAGCTGTTTTTT.

The chain employs TRBV9 and TRBJ2-5; no reliable D call. Looked up from germline, CDR1 is SGDLS and CDR2 is YYNGEE. Trimming took 0 bases from V and 2 from J, leaving 14 bases between them. This CDR3 has 16 residues. The DNA of the CDR3 is TGTGCCAGCAGCGTAGGAGGCAGTAGCTCACAAGAGACCCAGTACTTC. This sequence encodes CASSVGGSSSQETQYF.

This clonotype was seen a few times. This chain joins TRBV24-1 and TRBJ1-1; weak D call: TRBD1 (6 bases). The V end lost 5 bases, the J end lost 5 bases, and 26 bases lay between the germline ends. CDR1 is KGHDR, CDR2 SFDVKD, per germline. This CDR3 has 18 amino acids. Written as DNA, the CDR3 is TGTGCCACCAGTGGCCCCTCCCATGAGACAGGATTATCGACTGAAGCTTTCTTT. Protein sequence: CATSGPSHETGLSTEAFF.

The chain has TRBV2 and TRBJ2-1, with 7 bases fitting TRBD2. This CDR3 spans 13 amino acids. Germline V gene sequence: CDR1 SNHLY, CDR2 FYNNEI. V lost 7 bases, J lost 6 bases, and 6 bases stayed unmatched. This CDR3 reads CASTLSGGNEQFF. CDR3 DNA: TGTGCCAGCACCCTTTCGGGGGGCAATGAGCAGTTCTTC.

J is TRBJ1-2 and V is TRBV6-5; 12 bases align to TRBD1. V shed 3 bases, J shed 4 bases, and the junction held 3 bases outside the gene matches. The CDR3 extends over 15 amino acids. Germline CDR1 and CDR2: MNHEY and SVGAGI. This CDR3 is CASSYGTGGSYGYTF. The CDR3 DNA sequence: TGTGCCAGCAGTTATGGGACAGGGGGCAGCTATGGCTACACCTTC.

In its sample, this clonotype was seen a few times. The chain links TRBV10-3 to TRBJ1-1, with D maybe TRBD1 (5 bases). V was shortened by 3 bases and J by 4 bases, with 18 bases between the two germline ends. This CDR3 region has 16 residues. CDR1 and CDR2 from the germline V gene are ENHRY and SYGVKD. Here the CDR3 reads CAISDGNQGFGTEAFF. DNA for the CDR3: TGTGCCATCAGTGATGGTAATCAGGGTTTTGGCACTGAAGCTTTCTTT.

The V and J genes are TRBV11-2 and TRBJ2-2, with no clear D. The CDR3 is made up of 15 amino acids. Germline loops: CDR1 SGHAT, CDR2 FQNNGV. The V gene lost 1 base and the J gene lost 0 bases, with 6 bases spanning the gap. CDR3 region: CASSLVSPNTGELFF. DNA of the CDR3: TGTGCCAGCAGCTTAGTTTCCCCGAACACCGGGGAGCTGTTTTTT.

The rearrangement joins TRBV7-2 to TRBJ2-3; tentatively, D is TRBD1 (6 bases). The V gene lost 2 bases and the J gene lost 5 bases, with 14 bases spanning the gap. Germline values: CDR1 SGHTA, CDR2 FQGNSA. The CDR3 runs 15 residues. This chain's CDR3 is CASSLRGLGGDTQYF. CDR3 coding DNA: TGTGCCAGCAGCTTAAGGGGCCTAGGGGGAGATACGCAGTATTTT.

This clonotype showed up just a few times. The J gene is TRBJ1-1, the V gene TRBV4-3; D is possibly TRBD1 (5 bases). This CDR3 contains 19 residues. The V end lost 0 bases, the J end lost 3 bases, and 23 bases lay between the germline ends. Germline V gene sequence: CDR1 LGHNA, CDR2 YSLEER. The CDR3 region is CASSQDVRRVGIEDTEAFF. The CDR3 bases are TGCGCCAGCAGCCAAGATGTACGCAGGGTGGGTATAGAGGACACTGAAGCTTTCTTT.

This clonotype has more than one count but fewer than ten. This chain joins TRBV19 and TRBJ2-1; D possibly corresponds to TRBD1 (6 bases). Germline V gene sequence: CDR1 LNHDA, CDR2 SQIVND (reference sequence). There are 17 residues in the CDR3. Trimming cost V 2 bases and J 0 bases, with 14 bases left between them. The CDR3 sequence is CASSIFGGTGSYNEQFF. For the CDR3, the DNA is TGTGCCAGTAGTATATTTGGGGGCACGGGCTCCTACAATGAGCAGTTCTTC.

The rearrangement joins TRBV21-1 to TRBJ2-3; the table's TRBD2 call for D was not verified on the DNA. TRBV21-1 is a known pseudogene. The CDR3 totals 15 residues. The CDR3 is CASGLAGGFTDTQYF. In DNA form, the CDR3 reads TGTGCCAGCGGCTTGGCGGGAGGATTCACAGATACGCAGTATTTT.